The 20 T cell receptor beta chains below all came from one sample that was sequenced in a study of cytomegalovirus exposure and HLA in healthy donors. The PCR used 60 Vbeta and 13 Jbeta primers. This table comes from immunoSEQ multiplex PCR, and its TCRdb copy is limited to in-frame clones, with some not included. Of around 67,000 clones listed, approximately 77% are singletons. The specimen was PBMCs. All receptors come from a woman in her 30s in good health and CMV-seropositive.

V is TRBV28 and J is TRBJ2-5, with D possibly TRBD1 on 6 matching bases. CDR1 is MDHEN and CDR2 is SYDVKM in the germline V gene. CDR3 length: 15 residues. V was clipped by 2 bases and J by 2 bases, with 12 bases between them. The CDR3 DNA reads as TGTGCCAGCAGTTTAGTCCAGGGGTGGCAAGAGACCCAGTACTTC. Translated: CASSLVQGWQETQYF.

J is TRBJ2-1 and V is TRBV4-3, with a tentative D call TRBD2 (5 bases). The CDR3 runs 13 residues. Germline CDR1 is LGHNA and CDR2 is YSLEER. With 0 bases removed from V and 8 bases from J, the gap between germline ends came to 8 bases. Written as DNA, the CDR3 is TGCGCCAGCAGCCAAGACGGGGTATATGAGCAGTTCTTC. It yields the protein CASSQDGVYEQFF.

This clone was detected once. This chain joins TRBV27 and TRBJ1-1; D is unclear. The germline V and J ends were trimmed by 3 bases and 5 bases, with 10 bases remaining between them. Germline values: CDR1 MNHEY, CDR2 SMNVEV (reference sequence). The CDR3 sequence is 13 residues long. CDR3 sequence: CASSFREETEAFF. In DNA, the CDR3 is TGTGCCAGCAGTTTCAGAGAGGAGACTGAAGCTTTCTTT.

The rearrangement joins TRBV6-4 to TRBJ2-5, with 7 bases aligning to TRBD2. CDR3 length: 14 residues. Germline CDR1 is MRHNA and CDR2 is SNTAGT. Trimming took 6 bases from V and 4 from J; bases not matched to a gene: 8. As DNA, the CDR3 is TGTGCCAGCAGCGGACGGGAGGTTGGAGAGACCCAGTACTTC. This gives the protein CASSGREVGETQYF.

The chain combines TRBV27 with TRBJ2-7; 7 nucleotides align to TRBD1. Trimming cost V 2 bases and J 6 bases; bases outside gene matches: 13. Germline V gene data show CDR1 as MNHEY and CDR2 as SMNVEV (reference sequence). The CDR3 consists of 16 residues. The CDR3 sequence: CASSLRVQGRFPEQYF. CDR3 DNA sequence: TGTGCCAGCAGTTTAAGGGTACAGGGGCGATTCCCCGAGCAGTACTTC.

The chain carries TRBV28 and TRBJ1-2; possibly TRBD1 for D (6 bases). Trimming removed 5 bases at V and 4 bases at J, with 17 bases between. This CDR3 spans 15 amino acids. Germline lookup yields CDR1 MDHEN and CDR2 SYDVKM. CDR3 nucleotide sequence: TGTGCCAGCAGTGGGGGCGGAGCTTACCGCTATGGCTACACCTTC. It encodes CASSGGGAYRYGYTF.

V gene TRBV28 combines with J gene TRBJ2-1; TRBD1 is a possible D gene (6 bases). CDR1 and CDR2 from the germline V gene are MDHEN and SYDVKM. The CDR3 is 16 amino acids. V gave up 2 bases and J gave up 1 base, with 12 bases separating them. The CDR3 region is CASSLPTGSSYNEQFF. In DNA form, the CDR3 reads TGTGCCAGCAGTTTACCCACAGGGAGTTCCTACAATGAGCAGTTCTTC.

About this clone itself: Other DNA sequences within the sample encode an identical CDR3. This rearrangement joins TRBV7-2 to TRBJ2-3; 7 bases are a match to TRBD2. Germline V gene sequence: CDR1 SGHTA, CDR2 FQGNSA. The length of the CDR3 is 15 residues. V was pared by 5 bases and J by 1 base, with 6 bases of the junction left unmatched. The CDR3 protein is CASSLDGGGTDTQYF. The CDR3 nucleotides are TGTGCCAGCAGCCTAGATGGGGGGGGCACAGATACGCAGTATTTT.

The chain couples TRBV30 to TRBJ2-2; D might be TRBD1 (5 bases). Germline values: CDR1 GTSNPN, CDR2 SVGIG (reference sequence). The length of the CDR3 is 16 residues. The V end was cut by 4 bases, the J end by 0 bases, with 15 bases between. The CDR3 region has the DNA TGTGCCTGGACCCCCAGGGCAGCAGCGAACACCGGGGAGCTGTTTTTT. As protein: CAWTPRAAANTGELFF. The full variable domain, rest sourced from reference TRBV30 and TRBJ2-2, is SQTIHQWPATLVQPVGSPLSLECTVEGTSNPNLYWYRQAAGRGLQLLFYSVGIGQISSEVPQNLSASRPQDRQFILSSKKLLLSDSGFYLCAWTPRAAANTGELFFGEGSRLTVL.

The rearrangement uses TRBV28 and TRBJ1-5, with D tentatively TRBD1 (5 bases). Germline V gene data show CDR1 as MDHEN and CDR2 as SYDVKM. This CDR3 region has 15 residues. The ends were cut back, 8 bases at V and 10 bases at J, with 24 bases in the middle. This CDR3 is CASRLGGTRVLPQHF. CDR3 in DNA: TGTGCCAGCCGGCTTGGAGGGACCCGAGTTTTACCCCAGCATTTT.

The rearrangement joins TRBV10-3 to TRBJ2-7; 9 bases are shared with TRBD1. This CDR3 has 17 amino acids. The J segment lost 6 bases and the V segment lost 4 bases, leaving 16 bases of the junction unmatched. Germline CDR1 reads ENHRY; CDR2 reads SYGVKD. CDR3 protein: CAISGSGSGTGIVEQYF. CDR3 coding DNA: TGTGCCATCAGTGGATCTGGGTCCGGGACAGGGATCGTCGAGCAGTACTTC.

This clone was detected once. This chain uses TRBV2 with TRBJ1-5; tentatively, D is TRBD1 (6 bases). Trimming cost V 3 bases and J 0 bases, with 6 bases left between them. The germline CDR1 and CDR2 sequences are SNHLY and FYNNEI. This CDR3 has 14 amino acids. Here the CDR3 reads CASSDRGSNQPQHF. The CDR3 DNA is TGTGCCAGCAGTGACAGGGGTAGCAATCAGCCCCAGCATTTT.

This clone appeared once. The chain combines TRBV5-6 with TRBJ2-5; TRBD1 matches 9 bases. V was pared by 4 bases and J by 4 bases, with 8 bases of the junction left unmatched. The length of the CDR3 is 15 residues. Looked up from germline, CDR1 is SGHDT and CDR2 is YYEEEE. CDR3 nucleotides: TGTGCCAGCAGCCAATGGACAGGGGATGTAGAGACCCAGTACTTC. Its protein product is CASSQWTGDVETQYF.

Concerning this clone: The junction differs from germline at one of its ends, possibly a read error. The CDR3 loop is CASSYYSGEYEQYF. CDR3 DNA: TGTGCTAGCAGCTACTACTCGGGGGAGTACGAGCAGTACTTC. The chain joins TRBV7-7 to TRBJ2-7; TRBD2 might be the D (6 bases). Per germline, CDR1 SSHAT and CDR2 FNYEAQ (reference sequence). CDR3 length: 14 residues.

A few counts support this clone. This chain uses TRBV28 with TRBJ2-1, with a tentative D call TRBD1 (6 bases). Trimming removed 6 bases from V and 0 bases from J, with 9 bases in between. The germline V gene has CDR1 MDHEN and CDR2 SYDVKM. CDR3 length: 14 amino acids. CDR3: CASSRGGSYNEQFF. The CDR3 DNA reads TGTGCCAGCAGCAGGGGTGGCTCCTACAATGAGCAGTTCTTC.

CDR3 loop: CASSLASRTGQYEQYF. In DNA, the CDR3 is TGTGCCAGCAGCTTAGCTAGTCGGACAGGGCAGTACGAGCAGTACTTC. The chain links TRBV7-6 to TRBJ2-7, with 8 positions matching TRBD1. V shed 0 bases, J shed 4 bases, and the junction held 8 bases outside the gene matches. Germline V lookup: CDR1 SGHVS, CDR2 FNYEAQ. The length of the CDR3 is 16 residues.

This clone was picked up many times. The CDR3, as DNA: TGCGCCAGCAGCTGGGGACAGGGCAATGAGCAGTTCTTC. This encodes CASSWGQGNEQFF. The J gene is TRBJ2-1, the V gene TRBV5-1; 9 bases match TRBD1. With 3 bases clipped from V and 6 bases from J, the junction kept 1 base outside the gene matches. CDR1 is SGHRS and CDR2 is YFSETQ in the germline V gene. The CDR3 is 13 residues long.

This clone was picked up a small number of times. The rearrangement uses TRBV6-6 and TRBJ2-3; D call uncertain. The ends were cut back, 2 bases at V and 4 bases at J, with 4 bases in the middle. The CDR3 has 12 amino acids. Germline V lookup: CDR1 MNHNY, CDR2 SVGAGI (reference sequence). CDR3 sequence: CASSYPSDTQYF. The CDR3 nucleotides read TGTGCCAGCAGTTACCCATCAGATACGCAGTATTTT.

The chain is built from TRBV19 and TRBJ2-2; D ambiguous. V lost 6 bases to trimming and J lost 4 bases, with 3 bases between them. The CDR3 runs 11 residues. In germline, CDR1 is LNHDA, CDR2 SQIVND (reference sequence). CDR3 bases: TGTGCCAGTAGGGCCACCGGGGAGCTGTTTTTT. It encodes CASRATGELFF.

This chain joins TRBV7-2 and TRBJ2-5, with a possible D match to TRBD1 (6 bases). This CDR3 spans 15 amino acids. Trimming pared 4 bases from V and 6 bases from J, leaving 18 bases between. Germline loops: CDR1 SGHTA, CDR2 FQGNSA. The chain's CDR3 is CASSSALGAGKTQYF. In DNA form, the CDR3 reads TGTGCCAGCAGCTCAGCCCTGGGGGCCGGGAAGACCCAGTACTTC.